The 21 T cell receptor beta chains given below trace back to one sample, sequenced in a study of blood T cell repertoires in COVID-19. Using immunoSEQ multiplex PCR, the repertoire was profiled, and TCRdb retains in-frame clones only, with some absent. The sample records roughly 200,000 clones, 90% being singletons. Sequenced input: peripheral blood. The receptors stem from a man aged 50 or older with acute or convalescent COVID-19.

The rearrangement uses TRBV25-1 and TRBJ1-4; possible D gene TRBD1, 5 bases. CDR1 MGHDK and CDR2 SYGVNS come from the germline V gene. Trimming stripped 0 bases from V and 0 bases from J, with 5 bases between. This CDR3 comprises 15 residues. The CDR3 DNA sequence: TGTGCCAGCAGTGAATACAGGGCAACTAATGAAAAACTGTTTTTT. As protein: CASSEYRATNEKLFF. Variable domain in full (rest from reference TRBV25-1 and TRBJ1-4): EADIYQTPRYLVIGTGKKITLECSQTMGHDKMYWYQQDPGMELHLIHYSYGVNSTEKGDLSSESTVSRIRTEHFPLTLESARPSHTSQYLCASSEYRATNEKLFFGSGTQLSVL.

The chain carries TRBV14 and TRBJ1-1; D is perhaps TRBD1 (5 bases). CDR1 and CDR2 (germline): SGHDN, FVKESK. V was cut by 4 bases and J by 6 bases, with 15 bases left in between. This CDR3 spans 14 amino acids. The CDR3 sequence: CASSPGGRWSEAFF. In DNA form, the CDR3 reads TGTGCCAGCAGCCCGGGGGGAAGGTGGTCTGAAGCTTTCTTT.

This clone appeared once. J is TRBJ2-3 and V is TRBV6-2 or TRBV6-3; D is undetermined. Trimming stripped 2 bases from V and 2 bases from J, with 17 bases between. In germline, CDR1 is MNHEY, CDR2 SVGEGT. The CDR3 length is 17 residues. The CDR3: CASSYLDFPHLTDTQYF. The CDR3 DNA sequence: TGTGCCAGCAGTTACCTCGACTTCCCCCATCTCACAGATACGCAGTATTTT.

The rearrangement links TRBV28 to TRBJ1-5; 7 nucleotides agree with TRBD1. The CDR3 is 15 residues long. Germline CDR1 and CDR2: MDHEN and SYDVKM. Losses at the gene ends were 5 bases for V and 1 base for J; bases not matched to a gene: 5. CDR3 region: CASSVPGQSNQPQHF. The CDR3 region has the DNA TGTGCCAGCAGTGTCCCGGGACAGAGCAATCAGCCCCAGCATTTT.

The gene calls are TRBV7-3 and TRBJ2-3; D is ambiguous. The germline CDR1 and CDR2 sequences are SGHTA and FQGTGA. Trimming removed 5 bases at V and 2 bases at J, with 8 bases between. There are 13 residues in the CDR3. The CDR3 protein is CASSAGFTDTQYF. In DNA form, the CDR3 reads TGTGCCAGCAGCGCAGGATTCACAGATACGCAGTATTTT.

The sample holds one count of this clone. CDR3 sequence (DNA): TGCAGTGCCAGGAACACTGAAGCTTTCTTT. It specifies CSARNTEAFF. The chain has TRBV20-1 and TRBJ1-1; no firm D call. Germline CDR1 reads DFQATT; CDR2 reads SNEGSKA (reference sequence). The V and J ends lost 6 bases and 1 base respectively, with 3 bases between them. The CDR3 has 10 residues.

This chain uses TRBV27 with TRBJ2-3; D may be TRBD1 (6 bases). This CDR3 region has 13 residues. Germline loops: CDR1 MNHEY, CDR2 SMNVEV (reference sequence). Between the trimmed V and J ends, which lost 3 bases and 4 bases, there was a span of 8 bases. CDR3 nucleotides: TGTGCCAGCAGTTTTAACAGGGCAGATACGCAGTATTTT. Protein sequence: CASSFNRADTQYF.

The genes are TRBV3-1 (or the pseudogene TRBV3-2) and TRBJ2-3; maybe TRBD2 (5 bases). V lost 3 bases and J lost 5, with 12 bases in between. The CDR3 consists of 14 residues. Germline CDR1 is LGHDT and CDR2 is YNNKEL (reference sequence). CDR3 in DNA: TGTGCCAGCAGCCAGGCCGGACTGCGAGATACGCAGTATTTT. It specifies CASSQAGLRDTQYF.

The CDR3 is CASSFPWREGYGYTF. For the CDR3, the DNA is TGTGCCAGCAGCTTTCCCTGGAGGGAAGGCTATGGCTACACCTTC. The chain uses TRBV5-8 and TRBJ1-2, with D hard to call. V dropped 2 bases and J dropped 4 bases, with 15 bases sitting between them. CDR1 SGHTS and CDR2 YDEGEE come from the germline V gene. The CDR3 has 15 amino acids.

The V and J genes are TRBV24-1 and TRBJ2-2, with 8 bases aligning to TRBD1. The CDR3 runs 16 residues. Germline V gives CDR1 KGHDR, CDR2 SFDVKD. Trimming took 4 bases from V and 1 from J; bases not matched to a gene: 4. CDR3 in DNA: TGTGCCACCAGTGACCGAGGACAGGGGAACACCGGGGAGCTGTTTTTT. Encoded protein: CATSDRGQGNTGELFF.

This clone was seen once. V and J are TRBV11-2 and TRBJ2-1; 7 positions agree with TRBD1. Germline CDR1 is SGHAT and CDR2 is FQNNGV. V lost 4 bases and J lost 8; bases outside the gene matches: 5. The CDR3 loop spans 13 amino acids. CDR3 in amino acids: CASSSLRGYEQFF. The CDR3 DNA reads as TGTGCCAGCAGCTCCCTCAGGGGGTATGAGCAGTTCTTC.

J is TRBJ1-1 and V is TRBV5-1; D is unresolved. The V and J ends lost 0 bases and 4 bases respectively, with 10 bases between them. The CDR3 has 14 residues. Germline values: CDR1 SGHRS, CDR2 YFSETQ. The CDR3 coding sequence is TGCGCCAGCAGCTTGGAAGCGGGAGGCACTGAAGCTTTCTTT. It yields the protein CASSLEAGGTEAFF.

This clone occurred a few times. Different DNA sequences within this sample yield the same CDR3. V gene TRBV18 combines with J gene TRBJ1-1; 9 bases map to TRBD1. J lost 4 bases, V lost 3 bases, and 3 bases had no gene match. In germline, CDR1 is KGHSH, CDR2 LQKENI. The CDR3 is 14 amino acids. The CDR3 sequence: CASSPAGQGTEAFF. The DNA for the CDR3 is TGTGCCAGCTCACCGGCGGGACAGGGCACTGAAGCTTTCTTT.

Points on this clone: Other DNA sequences in the sample encode the same CDR3. The chain joins TRBV28 to TRBJ1-2; 12 positions match TRBD1. In germline, CDR1 is MDHEN, CDR2 SYDVKM. CDR3 length: 14 amino acids. V dropped 4 bases and J dropped 6; count of bases not matched to a gene: 3. CDR3 bases: TGTGCCAGCAGTTCGGGACAGGGGGCCGATGGCTACACCTTC. Its translation: CASSSGQGADGYTF.

The V call is TRBV4-1, the J call TRBJ1-4, with D perhaps TRBD1 (6 bases). CDR3 length: 15 amino acids. The V end was cut by 4 bases, the J end by 2 bases, with 11 bases between. Germline V gives CDR1 MGHRA, CDR2 YSYEKL. The CDR3 region is CASSRQRGTNEKLFF. The CDR3 region has the DNA TGCGCCAGCAGCCGACAAAGGGGGACTAATGAAAAACTGTTTTTT.

The gene calls are TRBV5-1 and TRBJ2-5; 7 bases line up with TRBD1. The CDR3 consists of 14 residues. The germline gives CDR1 SGHRS, CDR2 YFSETQ. Losses at the gene ends were 4 bases for V and 1 base for J; bases not matched to a gene: 4. CDR3 bases: TGCGCCAGCAGCACAGGACAGGCCCAAGAGACCCAGTACTTC. It codes for CASSTGQAQETQYF.

This clone appeared once. The chain recombines TRBV9 with TRBJ2-2, with unresolved D. Deletions cut 0 bases from V and 0 bases from J, with 6 bases between. Per the germline V gene, CDR1 is SGDLS and CDR2 is YYNGEE. The CDR3 length is 15 residues. This chain's CDR3 is CASSVGQTNTGELFF. The CDR3 nucleotides read TGTGCCAGCAGCGTAGGGCAGACGAACACCGGGGAGCTGTTTTTT.

The DNA for the CDR3 is TGTGCCAGCACCTCGTTATGGGACAGGGAAGGCGACGAGCAGTACTTC. Translating gives CASTSLWDREGDEQYF. The chain combines TRBV2 with TRBJ2-7; 9 bases align to TRBD1. V shed 7 bases, J shed 5 bases, and the junction held 15 bases outside the gene matches. Germline V lookup: CDR1 SNHLY, CDR2 FYNNEI. This CDR3 has 16 amino acids.

V gene TRBV18 combines with J gene TRBJ1-4; TRBD1 aligns across 9 bases. V lost 8 bases and J lost 2; bases outside the gene matches: 3. CDR1 and CDR2 (germline): KGHSH, LQKENI. The CDR3 runs to 14 residues. The CDR3 nucleotides are TGTGCCAGCCGTGACAGGGGGACTAATGAAAAACTGTTTTTT. This gives the protein CASRDRGTNEKLFF.

This chain connects TRBV24-1 to TRBJ2-3; TRBD1 might be the D (5 bases). V dropped 4 bases and J dropped 6 bases, with 16 bases sitting between them. The germline V gene has CDR1 KGHDR and CDR2 SFDVKD. The CDR3 contains 15 residues. The CDR3 DNA reads TGTGCCACCAGTGAGAGTCAGGGCGGTATTGATACGCAGTATTTT. Translating it yields CATSESQGGIDTQYF.

V is TRBV7-9 and J is TRBJ1-1; 8 bases fit TRBD1. This CDR3 comprises 15 residues. Germline-derived CDR1 and CDR2 are SEHNR and FQNEAQ (reference sequence). Trimming took 5 bases from V and 4 from J; bases not matched to a gene: 9. The chain's CDR3 is CASSPDQGAGTEAFF. The CDR3 DNA follows: TGTGCCAGCAGCCCGGACCAGGGGGCGGGCACTGAAGCTTTCTTT.